Listed below are T cell receptor beta chains from one sample, sequenced in a study of blood T cell repertoires in COVID-19. TCRdb keeps only in-frame clones here, not all; method: immunoSEQ multiplex PCR. This table holds over 150,000 clones, over 80% found once. Material: peripheral blood. The origin of the receptors is a woman of 80 years or more with active or convalescent COVID-19. Each CDR3 is given with its conserved first and last residue. Fields, in order: V gene, clone size, J gene, D gene, CDR3 protein, CDR3 DNA. A D gene is named only where the DNA matches it firmly. The size of a clone is reported for some rows only, either as once, few or many, or as a class for expanded clones.

V gene: TRBV7-2; clone size: .; J gene: TRBJ2-5; D gene: TRBD2; CDR3 protein: CASSFVSGGGQETQYF; CDR3 DNA: TGTGCCAGCAGCTTCGTTTCGGGGGGAGGTCAAGAGACCCAGTACTTC
V gene: TRBV10-2; clone size: once; J gene: TRBJ2-3; D gene: TRBD1; CDR3 protein: CASSPGQGLTDTQYF; CDR3 DNA: TGCGCCAGCAGCCCCGGACAGGGACTTACAGATACGCAGTATTTT
V gene: TRBV6-6; clone size: .; J gene: TRBJ2-7; D gene: TRBD1; CDR3 protein: CASSYSGTGGYEQYF; CDR3 DNA: TGTGCCAGCAGTTACTCGGGGACAGGGGGCTACGAGCAGTACTTC
V gene: TRBV3-1/TRBV3-2; clone size: .; J gene: TRBJ2-2; D gene: TRBD2; CDR3 protein: CASSQVGSGTPSGELFF; CDR3 DNA: TGTGCCAGCAGCCAAGTAGGTAGCGGGACACCCTCCGGGGAGCTGTTTTTT
V gene: TRBV6-2/TRBV6-3; clone size: once; J gene: TRBJ2-1; D gene: TRBD1; CDR3 protein: CASSSDRTSSYNEQFF; CDR3 DNA: TGTGCCAGCAGCTCGGACAGGACAAGCTCCTACAATGAGCAGTTCTTC
V gene: TRBV18; clone size: .; J gene: TRBJ1-1; D gene: .; CDR3 protein: CASSPLPTMNTEAFF; CDR3 DNA: TGTGCCAGCTCACCGCTACCTACTATGAACACTGAAGCTTTCTTT
V gene: TRBV19; clone size: .; J gene: TRBJ1-4; D gene: TRBD1; CDR3 protein: CATSRDRSEKLFF; CDR3 DNA: TGTGCCACCAGCCGGGACAGAAGTGAAAAACTGTTTTTT
V gene: TRBV6-2/TRBV6-3; clone size: .; J gene: TRBJ1-1; D gene: TRBD1; CDR3 protein: CASSPGQGWPEAFF; CDR3 DNA: TGTGCCAGCAGTCCAGGACAGGGATGGCCTGAAGCTTTCTTT
V gene: TRBV5-6; clone size: .; J gene: TRBJ1-3; D gene: .; CDR3 protein: CASSSRAPGNTIYF; CDR3 DNA: TGTGCCAGCAGCTCCAGGGCCCCTGGAAACACCATATATTTT
V gene: TRBV18; clone size: .; J gene: TRBJ2-5; D gene: .; CDR3 protein: CASSPGTKETQYF; CDR3 DNA: TGTGCCAGCTCACCCGGGACAAAAGAGACCCAGTACTTC
V gene: TRBV4-2; clone size: .; J gene: TRBJ2-3; D gene: .; CDR3 protein: CASSQEGTRTDTQYF; CDR3 DNA: TGTGCCAGCAGCCAAGAGGGGACTCGCACAGATACGCAGTATTTT
V gene: TRBV7-3; clone size: .; J gene: TRBJ2-1; D gene: TRBD1; CDR3 protein: CASSPESGTGYNEQFF; CDR3 DNA: TGTGCCAGCAGCCCAGAATCCGGGACAGGGTACAATGAGCAGTTCTTC
V gene: TRBV9; clone size: few; J gene: TRBJ2-2; D gene: .; CDR3 protein: CASSLTHGGNTGELFF; CDR3 DNA: TGTGCCAGCAGCCTTACCCACGGGGGGAACACCGGGGAGCTGTTTTTT
V gene: TRBV5-1; clone size: .; J gene: TRBJ2-3; D gene: .; CDR3 protein: CASSGGAAQDTQYF; CDR3 DNA: TGCGCCAGCAGCGGCGGGGCGGCTCAAGATACGCAGTATTTT